The 14 T cell receptor beta chains listed next were all sequenced from one sample in a study of blood T cell repertoires in COVID-19. Profiling relied on immunoSEQ multiplex PCR, and the TCRdb table lists in-frame clones only, not all of them. This sample carries about 270,000 clones, approximately 86% of them seen once, and the ten largest clones take around 12%. What was sequenced was peripheral blood. The receptors shown here come from a woman in her 70s with COVID-19, enrolled during active disease.

The rearrangement links TRBV7-9 to TRBJ1-1, with unresolved D. V dropped 3 bases and J dropped 2 bases, with 10 bases sitting between them. Germline CDR1 is SEHNR and CDR2 is FQNEAQ (reference sequence). This CDR3 region has 14 residues. The CDR3, as DNA: TGTGCCAGCAGCTTTTTGGAGAAAAACACTGAAGCTTTCTTT. The encoded protein is CASSFLEKNTEAFF.

This CDR3 is CASGGVSDTQYF. The CDR3 DNA sequence: TGTGCTAGTGGGGGGGTTTCAGATACGCAGTATTTT. The chain has TRBV7-9 and TRBJ2-3, with TRBD2 matching 7 bases. CDR1 SEHNR and CDR2 FQNEAQ come from the germline V gene (reference sequence). The CDR3 is made up of 12 amino acids.

The V and J genes are TRBV4-2 and TRBJ2-3; 9 bases map to TRBD1. The CDR3 has 22 residues. CDR1 is LGHNA, CDR2 YNFKEQ, per germline. V lost 0 bases, J lost 0 bases, and 19 bases stayed unmatched. The chain's CDR3 is CASSQDGPGTGWTTSSTDTQYF. In nucleotides, the CDR3 is TGTGCCAGCAGCCAAGACGGCCCGGGGACAGGGTGGACTACGAGTAGCACAGATACGCAGTATTTT.

V gene TRBV29-1 combines with J gene TRBJ2-7, with TRBD2 identical over 7 bases. V trimming: 0 bases; J trimming: 4 bases; junction bases outside the gene matches: 6. This CDR3 is 14 amino acids long. Looked up from germline, CDR1 is SQVTM and CDR2 is ANQGSEA. The CDR3 bases are TGCAGCGTTGAAGAGTGGGAGGGAGGATACGAGCAGTACTTC. Translating gives CSVEEWEGGYEQYF.

The chain uses TRBV5-5 and TRBJ1-2; 9 nucleotides agree with TRBD1. CDR1 and CDR2 (germline): SGHKS, YYEKEE (reference sequence). This CDR3 comprises 15 residues. V shed 6 bases and J 2 bases; nucleotides not matched to a gene: 8. Here the CDR3 DNA reads TGTGCCAGCACCCCGAGTGGGACAGGGAACTATGGCTACACCTTC. It yields the protein CASTPSGTGNYGYTF.

The rearrangement uses TRBV11-2 and TRBJ2-7, with 10 bases aligning to TRBD1. This CDR3 is 16 amino acids long. The germline gives CDR1 SGHAT, CDR2 FQNNGV. V shed 1 base, J shed 0 bases, and the junction held 3 bases outside the gene matches. The CDR3 loop reads CASSLGQGAPSYEQYF. In DNA, the CDR3 is TGTGCCAGCAGCTTAGGACAGGGGGCGCCCTCCTACGAGCAGTACTTC.

The V gene is TRBV30, the J gene TRBJ1-5; D might be TRBD1 (6 bases). The CDR3 is made up of 14 amino acids. Trimming took off 2 bases at V and 5 bases at J, with 13 bases between the two ends. CDR1 GTSNPN and CDR2 SVGIG come from the germline V gene (reference sequence). The CDR3 protein is CAWSPGGLDQPQHF. The DNA for the CDR3 is TGTGCCTGGAGTCCGGGGGGGCTGGATCAGCCCCAGCATTTT.

CDR3 sequence reads: CASSQLAGGITGELFF. DNA of the CDR3: TGCGCCAGCAGCCAACTAGCGGGGGGAATCACCGGGGAGCTGTTTTTT. This sequence joins TRBV4-3 and TRBJ2-2; 11 bases align to TRBD2. V lost 2 bases, J lost 4 bases, and 3 bases stayed unmatched. The germline V gene encodes CDR1 LGHNA and CDR2 YSLEER. This CDR3 region has 16 residues.

J is TRBJ1-5 and V is TRBV24-1, with 8 bases matching TRBD1. The V and J ends lost 2 bases and 2 bases, in that order; junction bases with no gene match: 4. Germline V gene data show CDR1 as KGHDR and CDR2 as SFDVKD. This CDR3 contains 16 residues. The CDR3 region has the DNA TGTGCCACCAGTGATTCGAACAGGGGGGGCAATCAGCCCCAGCATTTT. Its translation is CATSDSNRGGNQPQHF.

The gene calls are TRBV27 and TRBJ1-1; 8 bases fit TRBD1. Per the germline V gene, CDR1 is MNHEY and CDR2 is SMNVEV (reference sequence). The trim removed 5 bases at V and 2 bases at J, leaving 4 bases unmatched. The CDR3 runs 14 residues. The CDR3 sequence: CASSQDRANTEAFF. DNA of the CDR3: TGTGCCAGCAGTCAGGACAGGGCCAACACTGAAGCTTTCTTT.

The chain links TRBV5-5 to TRBJ2-2; D perhaps matches TRBD1 (6 bases). Germline-derived CDR1 and CDR2 are SGHKS and YYEKEE (reference sequence). Trimming removed 4 bases from V and 4 bases from J, with 14 bases in between. There are 15 residues in the CDR3. CDR3 protein: CASSPQGRGTGELFF. The CDR3 DNA reads TGTGCCAGCAGCCCACAGGGTAGGGGCACCGGGGAGCTGTTTTTT.

The chain has TRBV4-3 and TRBJ2-1, with 16 nucleotides matching TRBD2. Trimming took 6 bases from V and 10 from J; bases not matched to a gene: 21. The CDR3 covers 20 residues. The germline CDR1 and CDR2 sequences are LGHNA and YSLEER. CDR3 DNA: TGCGCCAGCAGGCGCCCCGGGACTAGCGGGGGGGCTGTTTTCCCGTGCGAGCAGTTCTTC. Encoded protein: CASRRPGTSGGAVFPCEQFF.

This clone was detected a few times. The chain is built from TRBV5-4 and TRBJ2-2; D perhaps matches TRBD2 (6 bases). The CDR3 has 15 amino acids. V gave up 5 bases and J gave up 0 bases, with 11 bases separating them. CDR1 is SGHNT, CDR2 YYREEE, per germline (reference sequence). CDR3 loop: CASSRGGANTGELFF. The CDR3 nucleotides read TGTGCCAGCAGTCGGGGCGGGGCGAACACCGGGGAGCTGTTTTTT.

The genes are TRBV4-2 and TRBJ2-3; 9 positions match TRBD2. The CDR3 spans 20 residues. Germline V lookup: CDR1 LGHNA, CDR2 YNFKEQ. Trimming cost V 0 bases and J 0 bases; bases outside gene matches: 13. The CDR3 region is CASSQDLLRGGPGSTDTQYF. Written as DNA, the CDR3 is TGTGCCAGCAGCCAAGATCTTCTGCGGGGGGGCCCAGGTAGCACAGATACGCAGTATTTT.